This T cell receptor beta chain was sequenced in a study of CD8+ T cells in alopecia areata. Study at large: The SALT score measured affected scalp surface percentage in treated patients. Study results and limitations: In scalp and blood, many expanded lesional clones persisted during tofacitinib.

CDR1 and CDR2 (germline): MNHEY, SVGAGI. The V end was cut by 6 bases, the J end by 4 bases, with 16 bases between. The CDR3 extends over 15 amino acids. Only a few counts were recorded for this clone. Its target is unknown. The sequencing template was cDNA reverse transcribed from extracted RNA. Using immunoSEQ multiplex PCR, the repertoire was profiled, and TCRdb retains in-frame clones only, with some absent. The repertoire has about 210,000 clones, approximately 45% of them found once; the top ten carry 2% to 3%. Treatment indicated: oral pan-JAK inhibitor, 5-10 mg twice daily. As part of sample collection, lesional scalp punch biopsies and peripheral blood were taken from alopecia areata patients.

The TCR originated in a human donor with alopecia areata. The sample here was CD4+ T cells sorted from blood, taken at roughly week 36, from a patient treated with tofacitinib. The chain joins TRBV6-5 to TRBJ1-5; TRBD1 might be the D (6 bases). This CDR3 reads CASRSIGTPNQPQHF. In DNA form, the CDR3 reads TGTGCCAGCAGGTCTATCGGGACACCTAATCAGCCCCAGCATTTT.